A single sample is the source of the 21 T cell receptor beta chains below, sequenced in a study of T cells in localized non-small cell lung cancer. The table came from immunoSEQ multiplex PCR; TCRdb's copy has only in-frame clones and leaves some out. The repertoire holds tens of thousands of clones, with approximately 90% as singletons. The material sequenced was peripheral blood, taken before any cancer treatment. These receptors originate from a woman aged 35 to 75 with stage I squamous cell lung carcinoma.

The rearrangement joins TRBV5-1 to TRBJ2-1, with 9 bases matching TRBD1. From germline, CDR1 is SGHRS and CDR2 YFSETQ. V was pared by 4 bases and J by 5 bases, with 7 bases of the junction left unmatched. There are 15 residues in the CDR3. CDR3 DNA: TGCGCCAGCAGCGACTCCCGGACAGGGGACAATGAGCAGTTCTTC. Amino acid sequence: CASSDSRTGDNEQFF.

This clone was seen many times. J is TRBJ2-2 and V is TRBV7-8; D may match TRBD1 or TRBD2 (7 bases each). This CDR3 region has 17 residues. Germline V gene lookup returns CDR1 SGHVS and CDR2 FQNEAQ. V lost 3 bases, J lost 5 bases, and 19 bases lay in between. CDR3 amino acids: CASSFHSGRGRTGELFF. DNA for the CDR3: TGTGCCAGCAGCTTCCATAGTGGGAGGGGGCGGACCGGGGAGCTGTTTTTT.

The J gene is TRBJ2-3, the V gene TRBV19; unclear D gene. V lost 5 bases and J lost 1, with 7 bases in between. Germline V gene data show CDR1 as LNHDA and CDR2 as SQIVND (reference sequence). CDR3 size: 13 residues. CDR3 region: CASSPGRTDTQYF. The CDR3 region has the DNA TGTGCCAGTAGTCCCGGGCGCACAGATACGCAGTATTTT.

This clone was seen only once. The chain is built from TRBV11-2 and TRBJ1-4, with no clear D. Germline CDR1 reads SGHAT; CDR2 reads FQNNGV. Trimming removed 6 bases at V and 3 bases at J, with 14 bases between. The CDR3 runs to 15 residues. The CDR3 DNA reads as TGTGCCAGCAGGGAGCCGGGCGGGGCTAATGAAAAACTGTTTTTT. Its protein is CASREPGGANEKLFF. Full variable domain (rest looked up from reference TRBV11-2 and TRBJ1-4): EAGVAQSPRYKIIEKRQSVAFWCNPISGHATLYWYQQILGQGPKLLIQFQNNGVVDDSQLPKDRFSAERLKGVDSTLKIQPAKLEDSAVYLCASREPGGANEKLFFGSGTQLSVL.

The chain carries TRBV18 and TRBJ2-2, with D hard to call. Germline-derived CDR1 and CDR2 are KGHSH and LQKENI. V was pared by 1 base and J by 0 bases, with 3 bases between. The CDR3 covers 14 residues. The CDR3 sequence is CASSPRPNTGELFF. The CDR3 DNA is TGTGCCAGCTCACCACGCCCGAACACCGGGGAGCTGTTTTTT. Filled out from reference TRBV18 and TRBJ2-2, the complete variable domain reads NAGVMQNPRHLVRRRGQEARLRCSPMKGHSHVYWYRQLPEEGLKFMVYLQKENIIDESGMPKERFSAEFPKEGPSILRIQQVVRGDSAAYFCASSPRPNTGELFFGEGSRLTVL.

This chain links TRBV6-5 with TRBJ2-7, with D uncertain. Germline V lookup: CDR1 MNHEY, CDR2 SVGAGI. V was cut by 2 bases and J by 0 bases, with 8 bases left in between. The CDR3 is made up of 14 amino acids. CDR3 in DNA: TGTGCCAGCAGTTACGGATTTCCCTCCTACGAGCAGTACTTC. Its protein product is CASSYGFPSYEQYF.

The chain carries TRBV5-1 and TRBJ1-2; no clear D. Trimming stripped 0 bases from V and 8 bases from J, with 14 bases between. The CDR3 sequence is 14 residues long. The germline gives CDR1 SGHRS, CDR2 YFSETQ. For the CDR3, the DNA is TGCGCCAGCAGCTTGGATCCGGTTGACGGGGGCTACACCTTC. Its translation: CASSLDPVDGGYTF.

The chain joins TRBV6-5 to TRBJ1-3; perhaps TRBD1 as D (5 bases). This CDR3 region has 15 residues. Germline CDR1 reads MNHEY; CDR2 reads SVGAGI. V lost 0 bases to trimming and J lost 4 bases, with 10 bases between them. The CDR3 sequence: CASSYSAGFGNTIYF. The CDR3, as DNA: TGTGCCAGCAGTTACTCGGCAGGGTTCGGAAACACCATATATTTT.

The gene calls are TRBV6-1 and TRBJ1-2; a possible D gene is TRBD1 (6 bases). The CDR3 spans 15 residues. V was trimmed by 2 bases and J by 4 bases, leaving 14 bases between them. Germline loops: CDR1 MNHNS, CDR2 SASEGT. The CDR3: CASSEPDRPLYGYTF. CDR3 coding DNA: TGTGCCAGCAGTGAACCAGACAGGCCCCTCTATGGCTACACCTTC.

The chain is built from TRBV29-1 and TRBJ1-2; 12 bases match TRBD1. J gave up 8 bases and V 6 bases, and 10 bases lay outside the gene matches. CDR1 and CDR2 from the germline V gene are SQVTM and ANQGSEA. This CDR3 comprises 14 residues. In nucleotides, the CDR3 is TGCAGCGTGGAGACCGGGACAGGGGGCTGGGGCTACACCTTC. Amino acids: CSVETGTGGWGYTF.

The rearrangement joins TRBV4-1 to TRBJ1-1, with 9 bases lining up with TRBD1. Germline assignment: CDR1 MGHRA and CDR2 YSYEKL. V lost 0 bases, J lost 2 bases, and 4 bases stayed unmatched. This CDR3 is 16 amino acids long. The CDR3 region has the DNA TGCGCCAGCAGCCAAGAGGGGACAGGGATTAACACTGAAGCTTTCTTT. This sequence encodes CASSQEGTGINTEAFF.

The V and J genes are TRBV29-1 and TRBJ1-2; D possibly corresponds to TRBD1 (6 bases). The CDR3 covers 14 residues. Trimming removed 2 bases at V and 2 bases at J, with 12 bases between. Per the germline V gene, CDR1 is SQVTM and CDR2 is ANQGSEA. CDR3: CSVERGVGNYGYTF. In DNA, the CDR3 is TGCAGCGTTGAAAGGGGGGTCGGAAACTATGGCTACACCTTC.

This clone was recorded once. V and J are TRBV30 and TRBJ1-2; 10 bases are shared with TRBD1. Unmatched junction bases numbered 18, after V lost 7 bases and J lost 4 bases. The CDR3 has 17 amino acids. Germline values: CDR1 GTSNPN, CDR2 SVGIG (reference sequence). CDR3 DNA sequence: TGTGCCTACCGGCCCCGGGACAGGGGCCCCACCCTCTATGGCTACACCTTC. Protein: CAYRPRDRGPTLYGYTF.

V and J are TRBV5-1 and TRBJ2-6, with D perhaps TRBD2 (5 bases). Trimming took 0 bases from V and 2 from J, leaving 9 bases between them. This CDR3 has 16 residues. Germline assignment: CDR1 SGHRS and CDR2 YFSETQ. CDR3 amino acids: CASSLVEGAGANVLTF. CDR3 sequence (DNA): TGCGCCAGCAGCTTGGTAGAGGGAGCTGGGGCCAACGTCCTGACTTTC.

CDR3 region: CASTAQQVSNQPQHF. The CDR3 coding sequence is TGTGCCAGCACCGCTCAGCAGGTTAGCAATCAGCCCCAGCATTTT. The chain joins TRBV6-6 to TRBJ1-5, with D unresolved. The germline CDR1 and CDR2 sequences are MNHNY and SVGAGI (reference sequence). Trimming removed 7 bases at V and 0 bases at J, with 13 bases between. The CDR3 sequence is 15 residues long.

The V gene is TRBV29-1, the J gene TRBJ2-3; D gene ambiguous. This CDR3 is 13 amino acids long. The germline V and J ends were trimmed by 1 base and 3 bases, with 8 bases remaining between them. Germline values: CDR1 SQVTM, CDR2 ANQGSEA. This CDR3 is CSVEVAGTDTQYF. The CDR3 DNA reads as TGCAGCGTTGAAGTTGCAGGAACAGATACGCAGTATTTT.

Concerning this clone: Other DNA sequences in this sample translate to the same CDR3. The CDR3 is CASSLGGKNYGYTF. For the CDR3, the DNA is TGTGCCAGCAGCTTAGGTGGGAAAAACTATGGCTACACCTTC. The chain joins TRBV7-8 to TRBJ1-2; D not certain. Germline V gene data show CDR1 as SGHVS and CDR2 as FQNEAQ. The ends were cut back, 1 base at V and 2 bases at J, with 8 bases in the middle. There are 14 residues in the CDR3.

CDR3 nucleotide sequence: TGTGCCAGCAGCTTGGGCGGGACCTACGAGCAGTACTTC. Its protein is CASSLGGTYEQYF. The rearrangement links TRBV7-2 to TRBJ2-7, with TRBD2 as a possible D gene (6 bases). Germline CDR1 reads SGHTA; CDR2 reads FQGNSA. The ends were cut back, 3 bases at V and 2 bases at J, with 8 bases in the middle. CDR3 size: 13 residues.

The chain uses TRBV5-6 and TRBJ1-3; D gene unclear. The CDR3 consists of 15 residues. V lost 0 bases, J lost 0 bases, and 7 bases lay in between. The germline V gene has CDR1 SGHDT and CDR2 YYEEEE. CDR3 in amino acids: CASSLAPGSGNTIYF. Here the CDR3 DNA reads TGTGCCAGCAGCTTGGCCCCGGGCTCTGGAAACACCATATATTTT.

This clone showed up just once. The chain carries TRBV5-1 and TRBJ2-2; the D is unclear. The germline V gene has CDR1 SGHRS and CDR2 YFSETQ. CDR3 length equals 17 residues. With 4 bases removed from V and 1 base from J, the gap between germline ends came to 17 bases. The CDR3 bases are TGCGCCAGCAGCCGCACAGTGGGTAGAGGGAACACCGGGGAGCTGTTTTTT. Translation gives CASSRTVGRGNTGELFF.

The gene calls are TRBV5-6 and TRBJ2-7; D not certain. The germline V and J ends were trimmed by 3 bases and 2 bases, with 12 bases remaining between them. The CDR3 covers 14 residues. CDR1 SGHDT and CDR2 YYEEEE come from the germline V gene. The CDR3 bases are TGTGCCAGCAGCTCCGCCGGGCCCCCCTACGAGCAGTACTTC. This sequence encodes CASSSAGPPYEQYF.